This T cell receptor beta chain was found in a study of T cells in Graves' hyperthyroidism and ophthalmopathy. Overall study findings and caveats: A model using 13 V-J features told ophthalmopathy apart from stable hyperthyroidism.

To note about this clonotype: Its antigen is currently unknown.

It was RNA transcripts that yielded the amplified TCR beta CDR3 regions. The TCR CDR3 was amplified in a first-round RT-PCR using the HTBI primer set. Via MiXCR, TCRdb re-called the multiplex PCR reads, giving one row per CDR3 protein. Here the sample spans about 360,000 distinct CDR3 sequences, about 13% being singletons. Diagnoses were established using clinical symptoms, serum thyroxine and TRAb, thyroid ultrasound and orbital computed tomography. Sequenced: blood. This receptor was taken from a young woman with Graves' hyperthyroidism.

The CDR3 loop reads CASSWGRFATNEKLFF. The CDR3 region has the DNA TGTGCCAGCAGCTGGGGGAGATTTGCAACTAATGAAAAACTGTTTTTT. This rearrangement joins TRBV6-1 to TRBJ1-4, with D possibly matching TRBD1 (5 bases). Trimming removed 6 bases from V and 0 bases from J, with 14 bases in between. Per the germline V gene, CDR1 is MNHNS and CDR2 is SASEGT. The CDR3 length is 16 residues.